The 25 T cell receptor beta chains given below trace back to one sample, sequenced in a study of tumor-infiltrating lymphocytes in primary liver carcinoma. The input was approximately 500 ng total RNA; TCR beta cDNA was made from it with a constant-region primer. Slightly modified ARM-PCR served as the procedure for the TCR beta libraries. These libraries came from three rounds of nested multiplex PCR. It was with TRBV1-TRBV30 forward primers and a C-beta reverse primer that the first two PCR rounds were run, at 10 cycles each. Via MiXCR, TCRdb re-called the multiplex PCR reads, giving one row per CDR3 protein. The sample carries around 330,000 distinct CDR3 sequences, roughly 60% recorded once. In addition to blood RNA drawn from unsorted whole blood, germline DNA was extracted. The sequenced sample consisted of peripheral blood. Every receptor here comes from a woman aged 25 to 39 with primary liver carcinoma and hepatitis B virus infection.

To note about this clonotype: The junction departs from germline at one end; a sequencing error may be responsible. The V call is TRBV11-3, the J call TRBJ1-6, with TRBD1 as a possible D gene (5 bases). The germline CDR1 and CDR2 sequences are SGHNT and YENEEA. CDR3 length: 16 residues. The CDR3 protein is CTSSFSWGVGNSPLHF. The CDR3 nucleotides are TGTACCAGCAGCTTCTCCTGGGGCGTGGGTAATTCACCCCTCCACTTT.

The gene calls are TRBV6-6 and TRBJ2-7; 10 bases fit TRBD1. V trimming: 6 bases; J trimming: 5 bases; junction bases outside the gene matches: 13. Germline assignment: CDR1 MNHNY and CDR2 SVGAGI (reference sequence). The CDR3 extends over 16 amino acids. CDR3 nucleotides: TGTGCCAGCAGAATTCACACCGGGACAGGGGTCCACGAGCAGTACTTC. It yields the protein CASRIHTGTGVHEQYF.

This chain links TRBV5-6 with TRBJ2-1; TRBD1 or TRBD2 may be the D gene (5 bases each). Trimming removed 3 bases at V and 5 bases at J, with 12 bases between. Germline CDR1 SGHDT, CDR2 YYEEEE. The CDR3 contains 14 residues. The CDR3 loop reads CASSSVGTNNEQFF. CDR3 sequence (DNA): TGTGCCAGCAGCTCCGTCGGGACGAACAATGAGCAGTTCTTC.

This clonotype appeared a few times. V gene TRBV6-1 combines with J gene TRBJ2-7; TRBD2 agrees at 11 bases. Germline trimming cut 3 bases from V and 4 bases from J; bases unmatched to any gene: 5. Germline V gene lookup returns CDR1 MNHNS and CDR2 SASEGT. The CDR3 is 15 residues long. DNA of the CDR3: TGTGCCAGCAGTGAGGTGATAGCGGGAGGGTACGAGCAGTACTTC. Amino acid sequence: CASSEVIAGGYEQYF.

Turning to this clonotype: Lacking the conserved final phenylalanine or tryptophan, this CDR3 likely reflects a read error. The gene calls are TRBV5-5 and TRBJ2-7, with D unclear. The CDR3 has 12 residues. V dropped 1 base and J dropped 2 bases, with 4 bases sitting between them. In germline, CDR1 is SGHKS, CDR2 YYEKEE (reference sequence). The CDR3, as DNA: TGTGCCAGCAGCTTGTCTGCCTACGAGCAGTACTCC. It encodes CASSLSAYEQYS.

CDR3 DNA: TGTGCCAGCAGCTCACCGGACCGGGGAACAGGCAAAAACATTCAGTACTTC. Residues: CASSSPDRGTGKNIQYF. The chain is built from TRBV7-9 and TRBJ2-4; D is tentatively TRBD1 or TRBD2 (5 bases each). V lost 4 bases, J lost 3 bases, and 19 bases lay in between. Germline values: CDR1 SEHNR, CDR2 FQNEAQ (reference sequence). This CDR3 has 17 residues.

Of note for this clonotype: Being one base from a much bigger clone, this may be a read error. V is TRBV4-1 and J is TRBJ1-1; D unresolved. The V end was cut by 0 bases, the J end by 9 bases, with 8 bases between. Looked up from germline, CDR1 is MGHRA and CDR2 is YSYEKL. The CDR3 covers 12 residues. For the CDR3, the DNA is TGCGCCAGCAGCCAAGATGGCAGAAAAGCTTTCTTT. Its protein product is CASSQDGRKAFF.

The table lists this clonotype with a few counts. V and J are TRBV5-4 and TRBJ2-1, with 10 bases fitting TRBD2. This CDR3 comprises 16 residues. Germline CDR1 and CDR2: SGHNT and YYREEE (reference sequence). Trimming at V came to 0 bases and at J to 12 bases, leaving 12 bases not matched to a gene. DNA for the CDR3: TGTGCCAGCAGCTTGGCGTCCCCAGCGGGAGGGCCTAGGCAGTTCTTC. Amino acids: CASSLASPAGGPRQFF.

This clonotype was seen a single time. The chain couples TRBV28 to TRBJ2-1; 9 bases are a match to TRBD1. Trimming took 3 bases from V and 8 from J; bases not matched to a gene: 11. The CDR3 length is 16 residues. Germline CDR1 reads MDHEN; CDR2 reads SYDVKM. For the CDR3, the DNA is TGTGCCAGCAGTTTGCCTCCGGGACAGGGACTCTATGAGCAGTTCTTC. Translated: CASSLPPGQGLYEQFF.

Concerning this clonotype itself: This CDR3 is missing its conserved last phenylalanine or tryptophan, likely due to a read error. The rearrangement links TRBV6-9 to TRBJ2-5, with TRBD1 as a possible D gene (6 bases). CDR3 length equals 16 residues. CDR1 and CDR2 from the germline V gene are MNHGY and SVAAGI. With 3 bases removed from V and 5 bases from J, the gap between germline ends came to 19 bases. DNA of the CDR3: TGTGCCAGCAGTTACTCGAATTTCCAGGGGCCGGAGACCCAGTACATC. This encodes CASSYSNFQGPETQYI.

In this sample, this clonotype turned up a few times. The gene calls are TRBV6-6 and TRBJ2-5; D call uncertain. CDR1 MNHNY and CDR2 SVGAGI come from the germline V gene (reference sequence). Between the trimmed V and J ends, which lost 5 bases and 5 bases, there was a span of 9 bases. This CDR3 has 12 residues. The CDR3 DNA reads TGTGCCAGCAGTCCGAACCCGGAGACCCAGTACTTC. It yields the protein CASSPNPETQYF.

This clonotype is a singleton in its sample. This sequence joins TRBV6-2 or TRBV6-3 and TRBJ2-5, with D possibly TRBD1 on 6 matching bases. Germline CDR1 reads MNHEY; CDR2 reads SVGEGT. The ends were cut back, 8 bases at V and 4 bases at J, with 26 bases in the middle. The CDR3 has 17 residues. CDR3 residues: CASYHRGQRVMGETQYF. The CDR3 DNA is TGTGCCAGCTATCACCGCGGACAGAGGGTGATGGGAGAGACCCAGTACTTC.

At least ten counts were recorded for this clonotype. This rearrangement joins TRBV14 to TRBJ1-2; no definite D call. In germline, CDR1 is SGHDN, CDR2 FVKESK. The CDR3 consists of 14 residues. V lost 0 bases to trimming and J lost 8 bases, with 13 bases between them. The chain's CDR3 is CASSQDITGRGYTF. The CDR3 DNA reads as TGTGCCAGCAGCCAAGATATCACGGGCAGAGGCTACACCTTC.

The J gene is TRBJ1-2, the V gene TRBV4-1; no clear D gene. CDR1 MGHRA and CDR2 YSYEKL come from the germline V gene. This CDR3 spans 14 amino acids. The V gene lost 1 base and the J gene lost 4 bases, with 10 bases spanning the gap. The CDR3 nucleotides read TGCGCCAGCAGCCAAGTTACCGGGTCCTATGGCTACACCTTC. Protein sequence: CASSQVTGSYGYTF.

This clonotype occurred once. A much larger clone lies one base from this, so it may be a read error. CDR3 DNA sequence: TGCAGCATGGGGGTGGGAGCAACATCCTATGGCTACACCTTC. Translation gives CSMGVGATSYGYTF. This chain connects TRBV29-1 to TRBJ1-2; D is possibly TRBD1 (5 bases). Germline-derived CDR1 and CDR2 are SQVTM and ANQGSEA. This CDR3 comprises 14 residues. V was pared by 8 bases and J by 4 bases, with 20 bases between.

This clonotype was observed a few times. This chain joins TRBV6-2 or TRBV6-3 and TRBJ2-2; TRBD2 agrees at 9 bases. The CDR3 length is 15 residues. CDR1 is MNHEY and CDR2 is SVGEGT in the germline V gene. After removal of 2 bases from V and 6 bases from J, the junction contained 4 bases not matched to a gene. The CDR3 sequence: CASSYLAGISGELFF. As DNA, the CDR3 is TGTGCCAGCAGTTACCTAGCGGGAATTTCCGGGGAGCTGTTTTTT.

This clonotype was seen repeatedly, ten times or more. The genes are TRBV4-2 and TRBJ2-2; no clear D gene. The CDR3 has 14 residues. The germline V gene has CDR1 LGHNA and CDR2 YNFKEQ. V was cut by 0 bases and J by 0 bases, with 2 bases left in between. CDR3 sequence reads: CASSQDPNTGELFF. The CDR3 DNA reads as TGTGCCAGCAGCCAAGATCCGAACACCGGGGAGCTGTTTTTT.

On this clonotype itself: The missing conserved phenylalanine or tryptophan at the end of this CDR3 makes a read error likely. This chain joins TRBV5-8 and TRBJ2-3, with a tentative D call TRBD1 (5 bases). The CDR3 sequence is 14 residues long. Germline CDR1 SGHTS, CDR2 YDEGEE. The CDR3 coding sequence is TGTGCTAGCAGCTTGGCCACAGGAGTAGATACGCAGTATTCT. Its protein is CASSLATGVDTQYS.

This clonotype was counted once. J is TRBJ2-1 and V is TRBV5-6, with D possibly being TRBD1 (6 bases). From germline, CDR1 is SGHDT and CDR2 YYEEEE. Trimming removed 4 bases from V and 4 bases from J, with 15 bases in between. The CDR3 sequence is 15 residues long. CDR3: CASSRGDKGYNEQFF. CDR3 sequence (DNA): TGTGCCAGCAGCCGAGGGGACAAGGGTTACAATGAGCAGTTCTTC.

This chain links TRBV29-1 with TRBJ2-1, with D perhaps TRBD2 (6 bases). The CDR3 has 15 amino acids. Germline lookup yields CDR1 SQVTM and CDR2 ANQGSEA. V shed 6 bases and J shed 9 bases, with 24 bases lying between them. CDR3 DNA sequence: TGCAGCGTCATTAGGAGGGCCAATAGGATCAGTGAGCAGTTCTTC. Protein product: CSVIRRANRISEQFF.

The rearrangement uses TRBV28 and TRBJ2-2, with TRBD2 identical over 13 bases. V dropped 5 bases and J dropped 6; count of bases not matched to a gene: 9. The CDR3 totals 17 residues. Germline V CDR1 and CDR2: MDHEN, SYDVKM. Here the CDR3 DNA reads TGTGCCAGCAGTCTCAGGACTAGCGGGAGTCGGGCCGGGGAGCTGTTTTTT. Amino acids: CASSLRTSGSRAGELFF.

This chain links TRBV12-3 or TRBV12-4 with TRBJ2-3; D not certain. Trimming removed 3 bases from V and 4 bases from J, with 5 bases in between. This CDR3 contains 12 residues. As DNA, the CDR3 is TGTGCCAGCAGTTTCGGCTCAGATACGCAGTATTTT. Translating it yields CASSFGSDTQYF.

Worth noting for this clonotype: An end of the junction does not agree with germline; a read error may underlie this. This chain uses TRBV11-3 with TRBJ2-7, with TRBD2 matching 7 bases. The CDR3 extends over 14 amino acids. Germline V gene lookup returns CDR1 SGHNT and CDR2 YENEEA. CDR3 sequence (DNA): TGTGCCAGCAGCTTTGCGGGAGAAGCCAACGAGGAGTACTTC. Protein sequence: CASSFAGEANEEYF.

This clonotype was seen more than once but under ten times. The chain has TRBV28 and TRBJ2-7, with unresolved D. Germline values: CDR1 MDHEN, CDR2 SYDVKM. The CDR3 is made up of 15 amino acids. With 4 bases removed from V and 0 bases from J, the gap between germline ends came to 13 bases. The CDR3 nucleotides are TGTGCCAGCAGTTCCCCGGCTGCCCCCTCCTACGAGCAGTACTTC. It is translated as CASSSPAAPSYEQYF.

Concerning this clonotype: A read error is possible here, since a much larger clone lies one base away. The rearrangement uses TRBV12-3 or TRBV12-4 and TRBJ2-1; a possible D gene is TRBD2 (6 bases). CDR3 size: 14 residues. The CDR3 loop is CVSSPGRGFGEQFF. The CDR3 nucleotides read TGTGTCAGCAGTCCGGGGCGGGGCTTCGGTGAGCAGTTCTTC.